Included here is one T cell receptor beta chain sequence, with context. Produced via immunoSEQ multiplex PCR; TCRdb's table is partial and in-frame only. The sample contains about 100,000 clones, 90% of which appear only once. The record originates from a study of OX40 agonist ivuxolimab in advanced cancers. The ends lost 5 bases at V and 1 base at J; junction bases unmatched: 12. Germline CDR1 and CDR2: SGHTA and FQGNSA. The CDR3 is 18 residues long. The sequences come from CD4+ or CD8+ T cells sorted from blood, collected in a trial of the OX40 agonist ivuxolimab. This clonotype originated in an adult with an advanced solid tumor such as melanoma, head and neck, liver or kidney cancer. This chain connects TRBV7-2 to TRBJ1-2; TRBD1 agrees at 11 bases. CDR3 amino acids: CASSLPLLGQGDNYGYTF. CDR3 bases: TGTGCCAGCAGCCTACCCTTGTTGGGACAGGGGGATAACTATGGCTACACCTTC.